This T cell receptor (beta chain) was documented in a study of blood T cell repertoires in COVID-19. The overall study: The United States, Italy and Spain were the sources of the acute and convalescent COVID-19 samples. PBMCs, B-cell-depleted T cells, or T cells were the source of the cDNA or gDNA that made up the material.

Under the authors' procedure: Scientists estimated how many nucleated cells there were by amplifying reference gene primers. Data came from immunoSEQ multiplex PCR; TCRdb stores just in-frame clones and leaves some out. The V and J calls and clone size were taken over from that table, and D and trimming were inferred from the DNA. The table lists around 120,000 clones, 75% to 90% of them singletons. The CDR3 totals 15 residues. The ends were cut back, 0 bases at V and 3 bases at J, with 8 bases in the middle. Germline-derived CDR1 and CDR2 are MNHEY and SMNVEV (reference sequence). This TCR came from a man between 70 and 80 years old with acute or convalescent COVID-19. This rearrangement joins TRBV27 to TRBJ2-2; D unresolved. Sequencing used peripheral blood. In DNA, the CDR3 is TGTGCCAGCAGTTTATCCCGGTCCTACACCGGGGAGCTGTTTTTT. It specifies CASSLSRSYTGELFF.